Sequencing of this TCR beta chain was carried out in a study of technical replicates of blood from several donors. In this sample, this clone turned up once. Here immunoSEQ multiplex PCR was the method, and the copy in TCRdb shows in-frame clones only, minus some. The sample includes approximately 97,000 clones, 96% of them seen just once. From germline, CDR1 is SNHLY and CDR2 FYNNEI. CDR3 size: 15 residues. V was clipped by 6 bases and J by 0 bases, with 12 bases between them. This receptor was taken from a human donor in good health. V usage is TRBV2 and J usage is TRBJ2-1; no clear D gene. Sequencing used T cells isolated from PBMCs. In DNA, the CDR3 is TGTGCCAGCAGCAAGGAGTTAAGCTCCTACAATGAGCAGTTCTTC. Its translation: CASSKELSSYNEQFF.